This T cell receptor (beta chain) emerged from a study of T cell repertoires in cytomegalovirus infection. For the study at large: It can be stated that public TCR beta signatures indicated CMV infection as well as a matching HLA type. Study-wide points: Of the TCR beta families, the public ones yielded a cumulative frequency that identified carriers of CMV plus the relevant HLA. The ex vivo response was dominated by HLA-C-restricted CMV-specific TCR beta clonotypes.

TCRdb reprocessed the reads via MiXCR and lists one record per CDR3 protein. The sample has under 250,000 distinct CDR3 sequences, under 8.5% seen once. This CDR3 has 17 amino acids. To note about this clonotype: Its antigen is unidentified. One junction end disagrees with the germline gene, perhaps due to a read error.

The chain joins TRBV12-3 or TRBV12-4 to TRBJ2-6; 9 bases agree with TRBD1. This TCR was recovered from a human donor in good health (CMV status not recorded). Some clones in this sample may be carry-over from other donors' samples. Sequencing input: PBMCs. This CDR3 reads CASSLAGQGTGDNVLTF. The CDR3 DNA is TGTGCCAGCAGTTTAGCGGGACAGGGCACTGGGGACAACGTCCTGACTTTC.